These T cell receptor beta chains were read from a single sample in a study of glioma-infiltrating T cells. TCRdb called the multiplex PCR reads again in MiXCR, with one record for every CDR3 protein. The table lists approximately 140,000 distinct CDR3 sequences, about 25% of them singletons. Sequenced material: glioma tissue, nonneoplastic brain tissue, or PBMCs (not recorded which). The receptors were sampled from a human donor with low-grade glioma or glioblastoma, undergoing nonglioma brain surgery, or in good health (not recorded which). The CDR3 runs from the conserved cysteine through the conserved F or W. Fields, in order: J gene, V gene, D gene, clone size, CDR3 protein, CDR3 DNA. D genes are given only for firm matches. Part of the rows lack a size; the others show once, few, many or a class for expanded clones.

>TRBJ1-2|TRBV3-1|TRBD1|-
CASSQELRGHGYGYTF
TGTGCCAGCAGCCAAGAGTTAAGGGGGCATGGCTATGGCTACACCTTC
>TRBJ2-1|TRBV6-1|-|many
CASSFSGYNEQFF
TGTGCCAGCAGTTTTTCAGGGTACAATGAGCAGTTCTTC
>TRBJ2-1|TRBV7-2|TRBD2|-
CASSSKGTSGLNEQFF
TGTGCCAGCAGCTCCAAGGGGACTAGCGGACTCAATGAGCAGTTCTTC
>TRBJ1-1|TRBV7-9|-|-
CASSLVSTGNTEAFF
TGTGCCAGCAGCTTAGTATCGACAGGTAACACTGAAGCTTTCTTT
>TRBJ2-3|TRBV14|-|-
CASSRGLAYADTQYF
TGTGCCAGCAGCCGGGGGCTAGCGTATGCAGATACGCAGTATTTT
>TRBJ1-1|TRBV12-3/TRBV12-4|-|few
CASIDGGTVNTEAFF
TGTGCCAGCATCGACGGGGGGACCGTGAACACTGAAGCTTTCTTT
>TRBJ2-3|TRBV24-1|-|-
CAARGDTDTQYF
TGTGCCGCCCGAGGCGACACAGATACGCAGTATTTT
>TRBJ2-1|TRBV14|-|-
CASSQLDESSYNEQLF
TGTGCCAGCAGCCAACTCGACGAGAGCTCCTACAATGAGCAGCTCTTC
>TRBJ2-5|TRBV20-1|TRBD1|-
CSAKIPRLGQVETQYF
TGCAGTGCTAAAATCCCCCGCTTAGGACAGGTAGAGACCCAGTACTTC
>TRBJ2-5|TRBV11-2|TRBD2|-
CASSVGLPEETQYF
TGTGCCAGCAGCGTGGGACTACCTGAAGAGACCCAGTACTTC
>TRBJ1-2|TRBV7-9|-|few
CASINLPQGYGYTF
TGTGCCAGCATCAACCTACCTCAGGGGTATGGCTACACCTTC
>TRBJ1-5|TRBV19|-|few
CASRSVGGRYNQPQHF
TGTGCCAGTAGATCCGTCGGGGGGAGGTACAATCAGCCCCAGCATTTT
>TRBJ1-1|TRBV7-9|TRBD1|few
CASSLDGTGGLAFF
TGTGCCAGCAGCTTAGATGGGACAGGGGGTTTGGCTTTCTTT
>TRBJ1-2|TRBV27|TRBD1|-
CASSAGQVNYGYTF
TGTGCCAGCAGCGCGGGACAGGTAAACTATGGCTACACCTTC
>TRBJ2-3|TRBV20-1|TRBD2|many
CSAIDGRTQGTDTQYF
TGCAGTGCGATTGACGGGAGGACCCAGGGCACAGATACGCAGTATTTT
>TRBJ2-6|TRBV6-2/TRBV6-3|-|-
CASMRRTGANVLTF
TGTGCCAGCATGAGGCGCACCGGGGCCAACGTCCTGACTTTC
>TRBJ2-3|TRBV5-1|-|-
CASSLEGQKGTDTQYF
TGCGCCAGCAGCTTGGAGGGACAAAAAGGCACAGATACGCAGTATTTT
>TRBJ1-2|TRBV15|-|many
CATSSLRVGYTF
TGTGCCACCAGCAGCCTCAGGGTCGGCTACACCTTC
>TRBJ2-3|TRBV7-2|-|few
CASSALQTQYF
TGTGCCAGCAGCGCCCTCCAGACGCAGTATTTT
>TRBJ1-5|TRBV20-1|-|-
CSAPRGGPNQPQHF
TGCAGTGCCCCCCGTGGCGGGCCCAATCAGCCCCAGCATTTT
>TRBJ1-5|TRBV6-5|-|-
CASSKGGAEQPQHF
TGTGCCAGCAGCAAGGGGGGGGCGGAGCAGCCCCAGCATTTT
>TRBJ1-6|TRBV7-3|-|-
CASSSGADSPLHF
TGTGCCAGCAGCTCGGGGGCGGATTCACCCCTCCACTTT
>TRBJ2-5|TRBV2|-|few
CASSKGPGETQYF
TGTGCCAGCAGCAAAGGTCCGGGGGAGACCCAGTACTTC
>TRBJ1-1|TRBV19|TRBD1|-
CASSIDGRGRAEAFF
TGTGCCAGTAGTATAGATGGCAGGGGGCGGGCTGAAGCTTTCTTT
>TRBJ1-2|TRBV6-6|-|many
CASSYSLGGREGYTF
TGTGCCAGCAGTTACTCGCTCGGGGGGCGCGAAGGCTACACCTTC
>TRBJ1-2|TRBV20-1|-|few
CSAPGALGHYGYTF
TGCAGTGCCCCCGGCGCCCTCGGACACTATGGCTACACCTTC
>TRBJ1-4|TRBV3-1|TRBD1|-
CASSLKDRVGEKLFF
TGTGCCAGCAGCCTAAAAGACAGGGTCGGTGAAAAACTGTTTTTT
>TRBJ1-1|TRBV15|-|many
CATSRDLRALNTEAFF
TGTGCCACCAGCAGAGATTTAAGGGCTTTGAACACTGAAGCTTTCTTT
>TRBJ2-5|TRBV2|-|-
CASREDRETQYF
TGTGCCAGCAGAGAGGACAGAGAGACCCAGTACTTC
>TRBJ1-3|TRBV27|-|many
CASSLADGQGNTIYF
TGTGCCAGCAGTTTAGCCGACGGACAGGGAAACACCATATATTTT
>TRBJ2-5|TRBV19|-|-
CASSRDGLQETQYF
TGTGCCAGTAGTCGGGACGGACTACAAGAGACCCAGTACTTC
>TRBJ2-3|TRBV20-1|TRBD1|few
CSAPDRGSSPTQYF
TGCAGTGCCCCCGACAGGGGTTCGTCGCCTACGCAGTATTTT
>TRBJ1-1|TRBV2|-|few
CASSEDLSEPEAFF
TGTGCCAGCAGTGAAGACCTCTCGGAGCCTGAAGCTTTCTTT
>TRBJ2-5|TRBV2|-|-
CASSAHMQETQYF
TGTGCCAGCAGTGCACATATGCAAGAGACCCAGTACTTC
>TRBJ2-1|TRBV18|-|-
CASSQGEHNEQFF
TGTGCCAGCTCACAAGGGGAACACAATGAGCAGTTCTTC
>TRBJ2-1|TRBV6-1|TRBD1|many
CASRGTADEQFF
TGTGCCAGCAGGGGGACAGCTGATGAGCAGTTCTTC
>TRBJ2-2|TRBV7-3|-|few
CASSLMNGELFF
TGTGCCAGCAGCTTAATGAACGGGGAGCTGTTTTTT
>TRBJ2-5|TRBV28|-|few
CAVQGDSRETQYF
TGTGCCGTCCAAGGGGACTCCCGGGAGACCCAGTACTTC
>TRBJ2-1|TRBV27|-|many
CASSFPRGGEQFF
TGTGCCAGCAGTTTCCCACGGGGCGGTGAGCAGTTCTTC
>TRBJ1-2|TRBV28|TRBD1|-
CASRAQGTGGFLWGYTF
TGTGCCAGCAGAGCTCAAGGGACAGGGGGTTTCCTCTGGGGCTACACCTTC
>TRBJ2-3|TRBV7-9|-|few
CASSPVGSTDTQYF
TGTGCCAGCAGCCCCGTTGGAAGCACAGATACGCAGTATTTT
>TRBJ1-2|TRBV3-1|-|-
CASSPEGGIKGYTF
TGTGCCAGCAGCCCGGAGGGAGGGATAAAGGGCTACACCTTC
>TRBJ2-3|TRBV20-1|TRBD2|few
CSAVAGGDTDTQYF
TGCAGTGCCGTAGCGGGGGGCGATACAGATACGCAGTATTTT
>TRBJ2-3|TRBV19|TRBD1|-
CASSYDGTDTDTQYF
TGCGCCAGTAGTTACGACGGGACAGACACAGATACGCAGTATTTT
>TRBJ2-3|TRBV2|TRBD2|few
CASSTLGTSGTDTQYF
TGTGCCAGCAGCACGTTAGGGACTAGCGGCACAGATACGCAGTATTTT
>TRBJ2-3|TRBV5-1|-|-
CASSLVGGSTDTQYF
TGCGCCAGCAGCTTGGTCGGCGGTAGCACAGATACGCAGTATTTT
>TRBJ2-1|TRBV12-3/TRBV12-4|TRBD1|-
CASSLALETGVYNEQFF
TGTGCCAGCAGTTTAGCGCTAGAGACAGGGGTGTACAATGAGCAGTTCTTC
>TRBJ1-1|TRBV20-1|-|many
CSAMRTENTEAFF
TGCAGTGCCATGAGGACGGAGAACACTGAAGCTTTCTTT
>TRBJ2-2|TRBV11-2|TRBD2|few
CASSLSGAGELFF
TGTGCCAGCAGCTTAAGCGGGGCCGGGGAGCTGTTTTTT
>TRBJ1-5|TRBV28|-|-
CASSLPRGRGPNQPQHF
TGTGCCAGCAGTTTACCCCGGGGTAGGGGCCCCAATCAGCCCCAGCATTTT
>TRBJ2-3|TRBV7-2|TRBD2|-
CASSLLGLAGGF
TGTGCCAGCAGCTTATTGGGGCTAGCGGGGGGTTTT
>TRBJ2-1|TRBV14|-|-
CASSPRTTTSYNEQFF
TGTGCCAGCAGCCCCCGGACCACTACCTCCTACAATGAGCAGTTCTTC
>TRBJ1-1|TRBV18|-|-
CASSRPGAPNTEAFF
TGTGCCAGCTCACGTCCGGGGGCCCCAAACACTGAAGCTTTCTTT
>TRBJ1-5|TRBV6-1|-|few
CASSPQDGNQPQHF
TGTGCCAGCAGTCCTCAGGATGGCAATCAGCCCCAGCATTTT
>TRBJ2-5|TRBV4-1|TRBD2|-
CASSQGETSGKETQYF
TGCGCCAGCAGCCAAGGAGAGACTAGCGGTAAAGAGACCCAGTACTTC
>TRBJ1-1|TRBV24-1|-|-
CATSAGGEPNTEAFF
TGTGCCACCAGCGCTGGGGGGGAGCCGAACACTGAAGCTTTCTTT